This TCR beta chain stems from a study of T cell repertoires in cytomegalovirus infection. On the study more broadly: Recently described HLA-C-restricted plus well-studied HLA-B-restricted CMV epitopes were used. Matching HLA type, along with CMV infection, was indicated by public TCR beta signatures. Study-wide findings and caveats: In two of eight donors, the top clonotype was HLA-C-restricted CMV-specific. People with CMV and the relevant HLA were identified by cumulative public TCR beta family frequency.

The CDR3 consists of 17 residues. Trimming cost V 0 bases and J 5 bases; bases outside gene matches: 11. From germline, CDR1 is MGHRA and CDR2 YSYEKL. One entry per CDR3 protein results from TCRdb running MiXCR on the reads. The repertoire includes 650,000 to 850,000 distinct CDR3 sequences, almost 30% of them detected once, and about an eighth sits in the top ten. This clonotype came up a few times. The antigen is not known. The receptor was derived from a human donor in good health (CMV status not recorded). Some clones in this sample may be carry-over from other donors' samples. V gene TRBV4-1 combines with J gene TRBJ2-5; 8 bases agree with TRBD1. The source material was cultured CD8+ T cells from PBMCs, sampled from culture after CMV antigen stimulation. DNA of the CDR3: TGCGCCAGCAGCCAAGATATCGCCACAGGGGGGATGGAGACCCAGTACTTC. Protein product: CASSQDIATGGMETQYF.